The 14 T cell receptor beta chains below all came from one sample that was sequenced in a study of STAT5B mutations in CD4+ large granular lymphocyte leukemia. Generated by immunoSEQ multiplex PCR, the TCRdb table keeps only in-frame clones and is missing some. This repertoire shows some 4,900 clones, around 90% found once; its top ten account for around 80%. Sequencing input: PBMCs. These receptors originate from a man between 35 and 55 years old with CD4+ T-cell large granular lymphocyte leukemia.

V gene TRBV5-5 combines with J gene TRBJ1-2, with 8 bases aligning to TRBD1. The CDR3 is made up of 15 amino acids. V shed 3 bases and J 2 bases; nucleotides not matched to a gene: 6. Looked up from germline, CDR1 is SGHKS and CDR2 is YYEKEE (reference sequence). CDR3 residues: CASSSQGAVNYGYTF. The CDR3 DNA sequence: TGTGCCAGCAGCTCTCAGGGGGCAGTGAACTATGGCTACACCTTC.

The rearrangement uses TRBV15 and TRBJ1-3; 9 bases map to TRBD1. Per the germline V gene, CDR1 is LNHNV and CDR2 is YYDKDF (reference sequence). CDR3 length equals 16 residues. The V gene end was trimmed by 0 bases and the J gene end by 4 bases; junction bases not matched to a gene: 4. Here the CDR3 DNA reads TGTGCCACCAGCAGAGAGGTCGGGACAGGGGGAAACACCATATATTTT. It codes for CATSREVGTGGNTIYF.

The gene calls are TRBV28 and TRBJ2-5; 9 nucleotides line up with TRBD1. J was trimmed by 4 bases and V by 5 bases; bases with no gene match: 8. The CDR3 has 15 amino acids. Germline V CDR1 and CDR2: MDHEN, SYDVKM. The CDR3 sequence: CASSEQGAGGETQYF. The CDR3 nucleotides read TGTGCCAGCAGTGAACAGGGGGCGGGCGGAGAGACCCAGTACTTC.

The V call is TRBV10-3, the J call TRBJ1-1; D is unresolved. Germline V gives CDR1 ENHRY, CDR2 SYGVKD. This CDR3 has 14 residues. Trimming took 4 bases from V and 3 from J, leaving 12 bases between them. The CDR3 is CAISGPRGYTEAFF. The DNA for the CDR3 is TGTGCCATCAGTGGACCCCGGGGTTACACTGAAGCTTTCTTT.

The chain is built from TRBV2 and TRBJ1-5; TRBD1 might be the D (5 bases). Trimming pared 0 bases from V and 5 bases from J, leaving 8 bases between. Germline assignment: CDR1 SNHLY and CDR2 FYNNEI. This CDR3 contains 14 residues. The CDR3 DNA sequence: TGTGCCAGCAGTGAAGCGCGGGGGGATCAGCCCCAGCATTTT. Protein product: CASSEARGDQPQHF.

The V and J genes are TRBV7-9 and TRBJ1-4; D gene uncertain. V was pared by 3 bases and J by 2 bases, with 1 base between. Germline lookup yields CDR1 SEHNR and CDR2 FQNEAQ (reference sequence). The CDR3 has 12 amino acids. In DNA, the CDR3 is TGTGCCAGCAGCTTCACTAATGAAAAACTGTTTTTT. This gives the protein CASSFTNEKLFF.

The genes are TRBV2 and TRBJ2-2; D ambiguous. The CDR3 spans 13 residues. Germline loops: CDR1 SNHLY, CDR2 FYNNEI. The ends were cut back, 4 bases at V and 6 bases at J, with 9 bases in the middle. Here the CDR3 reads CASSVVAPGELFF. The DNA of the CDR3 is TGTGCCAGCAGTGTAGTAGCCCCCGGGGAGCTGTTTTTT.

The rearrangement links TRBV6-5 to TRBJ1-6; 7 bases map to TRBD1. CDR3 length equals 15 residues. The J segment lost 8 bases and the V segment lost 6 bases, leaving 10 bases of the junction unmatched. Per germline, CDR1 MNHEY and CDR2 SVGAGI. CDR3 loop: CASSPHRDRHSPLHF. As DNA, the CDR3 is TGTGCCAGCAGCCCCCACCGGGACAGACATTCACCCCTCCACTTT.

Here the CDR3 reads CASSLQEPRRNTEAFF. CDR3 in DNA: TGTGCCAGCAGCTTACAGGAACCTAGGAGGAACACTGAAGCTTTCTTT. J is TRBJ1-1 and V is TRBV11-3; D call uncertain. Germline V lookup: CDR1 SGHNT, CDR2 YENEEA. Trimming left V 2 bases short and J 1 base short, with 14 bases between. The CDR3 sequence is 16 residues long. Combining the CDR3 with reference TRBV11-3 and TRBJ1-1 gives the whole variable domain EAGVVQSPRYKIIEKKQPVAFWCNPISGHNTLYWYLQNLGQGPELLIRYENEEAVDDSQLPKDRFSAERLKGVDSTLKIQPAELGDSAVYLCASSLQEPRRNTEAFFGQGTRLTVV.

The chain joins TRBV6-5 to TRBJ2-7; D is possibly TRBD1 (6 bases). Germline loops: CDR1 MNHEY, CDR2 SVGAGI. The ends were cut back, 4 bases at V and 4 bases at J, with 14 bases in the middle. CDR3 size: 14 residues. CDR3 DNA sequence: TGTGCCAGCAGTTCAACATTACAGGGATACGAGCAGTACTTC. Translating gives CASSSTLQGYEQYF.

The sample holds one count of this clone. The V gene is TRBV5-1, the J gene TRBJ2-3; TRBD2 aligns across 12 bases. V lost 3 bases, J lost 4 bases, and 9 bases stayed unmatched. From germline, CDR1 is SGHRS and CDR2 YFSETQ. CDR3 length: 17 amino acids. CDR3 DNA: TGCGCCAGCAGCTCTCTAGCGGGAGGGAAAGGGGCAGATACGCAGTATTTT. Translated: CASSSLAGGKGADTQYF.

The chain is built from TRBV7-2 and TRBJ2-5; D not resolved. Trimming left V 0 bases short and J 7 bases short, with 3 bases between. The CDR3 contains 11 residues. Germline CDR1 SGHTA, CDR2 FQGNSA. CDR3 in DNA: TGTGCCAGCAGCTTAGCGGGGACCCAGTACTTC. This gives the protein CASSLAGTQYF.

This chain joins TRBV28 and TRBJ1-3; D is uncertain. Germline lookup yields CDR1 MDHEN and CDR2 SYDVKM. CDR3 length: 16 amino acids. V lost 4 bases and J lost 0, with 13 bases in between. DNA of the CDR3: TGTGCCAGCAGTTCCCCGGGAAGCTCCTCTGGAAACACCATATATTTT. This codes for CASSSPGSSSGNTIYF.

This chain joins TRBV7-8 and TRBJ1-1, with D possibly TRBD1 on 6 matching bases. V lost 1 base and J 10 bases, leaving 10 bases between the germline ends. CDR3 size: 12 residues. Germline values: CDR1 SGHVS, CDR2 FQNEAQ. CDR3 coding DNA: TGTGCCAGCAGCTTAGACAGGGATGGAGCTTTCTTT. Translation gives CASSLDRDGAFF.